The sequence of this T cell receptor beta chain was determined in a study of shared clonotypes between healthy human individuals. Findings and caveats of the study: Compared with memory subsets, naive subsets generally had larger estimated richness.

To note about this clone: Its antigen is unknown.

Generated by immunoSEQ multiplex PCR, the TCRdb table keeps only in-frame clones and is missing some. The sample has approximately 1,500,000 clones, around 97% seen once; the top ten hold roughly 1.2%. CDR1 LGHNA and CDR2 YSLEER come from the germline V gene. Deletions cut 0 bases from V and 3 bases from J, with 18 bases between. The CDR3 loop spans 18 amino acids. V and J are TRBV4-3 and TRBJ2-1, with D uncertain. Specimen: naive CD4+ T cells sorted from blood. Subset specified: CD45RA+ positively selected. The TCR comes from a man aged 30 to 39 in good health. The CDR3 DNA reads as TGCGCCAGCAGCCAAGATACCACAGAAAACCCTGTCTACAATGAGCAGTTCTTC. It codes for CASSQDTTENPVYNEQFF.